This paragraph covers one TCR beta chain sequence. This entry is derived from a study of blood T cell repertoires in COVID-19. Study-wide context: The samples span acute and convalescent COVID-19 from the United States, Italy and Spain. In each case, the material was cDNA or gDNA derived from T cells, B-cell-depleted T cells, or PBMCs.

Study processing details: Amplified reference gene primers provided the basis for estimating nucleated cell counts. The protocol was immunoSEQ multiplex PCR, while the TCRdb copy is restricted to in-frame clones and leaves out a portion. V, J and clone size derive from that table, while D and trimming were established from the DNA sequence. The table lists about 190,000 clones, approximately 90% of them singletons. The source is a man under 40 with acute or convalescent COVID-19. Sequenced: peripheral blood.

Here the CDR3 DNA reads TGTGCCAGTTCGCTGCGGGAGAGCTACGAGCAGTACTTC. Encoded protein: CASSLRESYEQYF. This chain links TRBV19 with TRBJ2-7, with TRBD2 identical over 7 bases. CDR1 is LNHDA, CDR2 SQIVND, per germline (reference sequence). The V and J ends lost 8 bases and 3 bases, in that order; junction bases with no gene match: 7. The CDR3 covers 13 residues.